This TCR beta chain was sequenced for a study of blood T cell repertoires in COVID-19 (TCRdb year 2020). Regarding the study in general: Samples covering the acute and convalescent phases of COVID-19 were provided by collaborators in the United States, Italy and Spain. Deeply sampled blood TCRbeta repertoires from subjects exposed to, actively infected with, or recovered from COVID-19 were included in the dataset. The prospective study material was composed of cDNA or gDNA derived from T cells, B-cell-depleted T cells, or PBMCs. HLA class I and class II types, where available, came from metadata supplied by the sample provider rather than from assay-based typing. The samples were drawn from the first 160 participants of the ongoing ImmuneRACE study and from under 1,500 subjects provided by 6 global collaborators. Nearly every sample came with metadata listing a de-identified subject ID, COVID-19 status, age in years and sex. The repertoires were released in a freely available public database intended as a resource for research on the immune response to SARS-CoV-2. Overall study results and their limits: The amount of clinical and demographic metadata varied by source and participant and was provided uncurated.

TCRbeta CDR3 regions were amplified from genomic DNA using the immunoSEQ Assay, a bias-controlled multiplex PCR. The study's own analysis went as follows. The number of nucleated cells in each sample was estimated by amplification of reference gene primers within the assay. To quantify the absolute abundance of each unique TCRbeta CDR3 rearrangement, sequence reads were collapsed and filtered. For each sample, productive Simpson clonality was calculated as the square root of Simpson's diversity index over productive rearrangements. This immuneACCESS table, as held by TCRdb, lists in-frame sequences with V and J called but not all clones. Of the missing ones, under half trace to an unresolved V gene in checked studies; the others have no known cause. D and trimming were read from the DNA, whereas the V and J calls and clone size are those reported in that table. The sample profile shows 450,000 to 500,000 clones; 75% to 90% of them were found once. The ten largest account for about 0.7% of the sample.

Enrolling through a virtual design, the prospective study's participants ranged in age from roughly 18 to 95 years and lived across 20 to 25 United States geographic areas. Cohort assignment in the prospective study relied on participant-reported clinical history from a screening survey and a study questionnaire. ImmuneRACE Cohort 3 recovered participants were defined by two consecutive negative NP/OP PCR tests, healthcare professional clearance, or symptom resolution. Mobile phlebotomists in the prospective study collected whole blood, serum and a nasopharyngeal or oropharyngeal swab from every participant. Over a roughly 2-month period, participants in the prospective study had the option of providing additional blood draws and questionnaires. Before DNA extraction, prospective study blood samples were shipped either frozen or at room temperature. The CDR3 goes from the cysteine to the phenylalanine over 15 residues. This entry keeps only the CDR3 DNA: 45 bases, framed from base 1. The germline V gene sets CDR1 to MDHEN and CDR2 to SYDVKM. V is pared back by 6 bases and J by 0 bases, with 11 bases lying between the germline termini.

As concerns this clone: Its recognized antigen is unknown. No much larger clone exists at a distance of one base, and base qualities are not known.

The sample taken for sequencing was PBMCs or T cells enriched from blood (not recorded which). This sequence originates from a woman aged 18-30 years who had recovered from COVID-19. Rearrangement joined TRBV28 to TRBJ1-4, with TRBD1 perhaps the D gene, on 5 matching bases. The CDR3 amino acid sequence is: CASSSDTTTNEKLFF. The DNA sequence is given as TGTGCCAGCAGCTCGGACACTACAACTAATGAAAAACTGTTTTTT.